The rows below give T cell receptor beta chains drawn from one sample of a study of blood T cell repertoires in COVID-19. The table came from immunoSEQ multiplex PCR; TCRdb's copy has only in-frame clones and leaves some out. The table has some 250,000 clones, roughly four fifths seen once. The specimen sequenced was peripheral blood. These TCRs come from a woman aged 55-69 years with active or convalescent COVID-19. Each CDR3 is given with its conserved first and last residue. The D gene is left open where the match is weak. Rows may omit the clone size; those that give it use once, few, many or a size class.

clone_size: -
d_call: TRBD2
j_call: TRBJ2-5
v_call: TRBV3-1/TRBV3-2
cdr3_length: 17
cdr3_aa: CASSQEGKRGGLETQYF
cdr3_nt: TGTGCCAGCAGCCAAGAAGGTAAGCGGGGGGGCCTGGAGACCCAGTACTTC

clone_size: -
d_call: TRBD2
j_call: TRBJ2-3
v_call: TRBV6-2/TRBV6-3
cdr3_length: 17
cdr3_aa: CASSYHSGTFRTDTQYF
cdr3_nt: TGTGCCAGCAGTTATCACAGCGGGACCTTCCGCACAGATACGCAGTATTTT

clone_size: -
d_call: TRBD1
j_call: TRBJ2-7
v_call: TRBV19
cdr3_length: 14
cdr3_aa: CATGPGTGPYEQYF
cdr3_nt: TGTGCCACGGGACCCGGGACAGGGCCCTACGAGCAGTACTTC

clone_size: -
d_call: TRBD2
j_call: TRBJ2-7
v_call: TRBV4-2
cdr3_length: 14
cdr3_aa: CASSPGGVGDEQYF
cdr3_nt: TGTGCCAGCAGCCCCGGGGGGGTGGGGGACGAGCAGTACTTC

clone_size: -
d_call: TRBD1
j_call: TRBJ1-3
v_call: TRBV4-1
cdr3_length: 15
cdr3_aa: CASSQTGVPGNTIYF
cdr3_nt: TGCGCCAGCAGCCAGACAGGGGTCCCTGGAAACACCATATATTTT

clone_size: once
d_call: TRBD2
j_call: TRBJ2-1
v_call: TRBV30
cdr3_length: 19
cdr3_aa: CAWTLRGLAGGGSYNEQFF
cdr3_nt: TGTGCCTGGACCCTCAGGGGGCTAGCGGGGGGTGGCTCCTACAATGAGCAGTTCTTC

clone_size: -
d_call: -
j_call: TRBJ2-2
v_call: TRBV27
cdr3_length: 15
cdr3_aa: CASSLYPGGTGELFF
cdr3_nt: TGTGCCAGCAGTTTATACCCAGGTGGCACCGGGGAGCTGTTTTTT

clone_size: -
d_call: -
j_call: TRBJ2-5
v_call: TRBV7-2
cdr3_length: 15
cdr3_aa: CASSSGGGYQETQYF
cdr3_nt: TGTGCCAGCAGCTCGGGCGGCGGGTACCAAGAGACCCAGTACTTC

clone_size: -
d_call: -
j_call: TRBJ2-5
v_call: TRBV27
cdr3_length: 16
cdr3_aa: CASSLQGRQEQETQYF
cdr3_nt: TGTGCCAGCAGTTTACAGGGGCGGCAAGAACAAGAGACCCAGTACTTC

clone_size: -
d_call: -
j_call: TRBJ1-4
v_call: TRBV12-5
cdr3_length: 14
cdr3_aa: CASGLGTDNEKLFF
cdr3_nt: TGTGCTAGTGGTTTGGGTACAGATAATGAAAAACTGTTTTTT

clone_size: -
d_call: TRBD2
j_call: TRBJ2-3
v_call: TRBV2
cdr3_length: 15
cdr3_aa: CASYRLAGSTDTQYF
cdr3_nt: TGTGCCAGCTACAGACTAGCGGGGAGCACAGATACGCAGTATTTT

clone_size: -
d_call: TRBD1
j_call: TRBJ1-2
v_call: TRBV6-5
cdr3_length: 13
cdr3_aa: CASRPDRGYGYTF
cdr3_nt: TGTGCCAGCAGACCCGACAGGGGCTATGGCTACACCTTC

clone_size: once
d_call: -
j_call: TRBJ1-1
v_call: TRBV7-9
cdr3_length: 17
cdr3_aa: CASSYPRGGRGNTEAFF
cdr3_nt: TGTGCCAGCAGCTACCCCCGCGGGGGGCGCGGGAACACTGAAGCTTTCTTT

clone_size: -
d_call: -
j_call: TRBJ2-1
v_call: TRBV7-3
cdr3_length: 14
cdr3_aa: CASSAGQGFNEQFF
cdr3_nt: TGTGCCAGCAGCGCGGGGCAAGGGTTCAATGAGCAGTTCTTC

clone_size: few
d_call: -
j_call: TRBJ1-1
v_call: TRBV7-7
cdr3_length: 13
cdr3_aa: CASSSSLNTEAFF
cdr3_nt: TGTGCTAGCAGCTCCAGTCTGAACACTGAAGCTTTCTTT

clone_size: once
d_call: -
j_call: TRBJ1-2
v_call: TRBV3-1/TRBV3-2
cdr3_length: 14
cdr3_aa: CASSQDLAAIRYTF
cdr3_nt: TGTGCCAGCAGCCAAGATCTGGCGGCAATTCGCTACACCTTC

clone_size: -
d_call: TRBD1
j_call: TRBJ2-2
v_call: TRBV19
cdr3_length: 17
cdr3_aa: CASSSPGQPANTGELFF
cdr3_nt: TGTGCCAGTAGTAGTCCGGGACAGCCTGCGAACACCGGGGAGCTGTTTTTT

clone_size: -
d_call: TRBD2
j_call: TRBJ2-1
v_call: TRBV3-1/TRBV3-2
cdr3_length: 16
cdr3_aa: CASSQLAGSGGVEQFF
cdr3_nt: TGTGCCAGCAGCCAATTGGCGGGTAGCGGGGGGGTTGAGCAGTTCTTC

clone_size: -
d_call: TRBD2
j_call: TRBJ2-7
v_call: TRBV10-3
cdr3_length: 15
cdr3_aa: CAISTEGLAVSEQYF
cdr3_nt: TGTGCCATCAGTACGGAGGGACTAGCGGTCTCCGAGCAGTACTTC

clone_size: -
d_call: -
j_call: TRBJ1-4
v_call: TRBV2
cdr3_length: 15
cdr3_aa: CASSGAGLTNEKLFF
cdr3_nt: TGTGCCAGCAGTGGCGCAGGATTAACTAATGAAAAACTGTTTTTT